This entry describes one T cell receptor (beta chain). Per the authors' pipeline: Reference gene primer amplification gave estimated nucleated cell counts. The assay was immunoSEQ multiplex PCR, and TCRdb's table has in-frame clones only and misses some. V and J calls and clone size follow that table, whereas D and trimming were derived from the DNA. This sample has 170,000 or so clones; 70% to 90% occur once, and the top ten carry around 3%. CDR3 size: 17 residues. The germline gives CDR1 SNHLY, CDR2 FYNNEI. V shed 6 bases and J 4 bases; nucleotides not matched to a gene: 15. These data belong to a study of blood T cell repertoires in COVID-19. Study in general: Researchers got acute and convalescent COVID-19 samples from the United States, Italy and Spain.

The chain is built from TRBV2 and TRBJ1-1, with 9 positions matching TRBD1. The clonotype was recovered from a man aged 40-50 years with active or convalescent COVID-19. The sequencing input was peripheral blood. This chain's CDR3 is CASRLDRGSYKSTEAFF. DNA for the CDR3: TGTGCCAGCAGGTTGGACAGGGGCAGTTACAAGAGCACTGAAGCTTTCTTT.